These 15 T cell receptor beta chains were sequenced from one sample in a study of neoadjuvant nivolumab and ipilimumab in lung cancer (TCRdb year 2020). The method was the immunoSEQ multiplex PCR assay. Held by TCRdb, this immuneACCESS table contains in-frame sequences only and omits some clones. Under half of the omission traces to an unresolved V gene where checked; the cause of the rest is unknown. Across this sample there are approximately 35,000 clones, with roughly nine tenths seen only once. 2.1% of the sample lies in the top ten. The meaning of the sample's time point label: at surgical resection after neoadjuvant nivolumab +/- ipilimumab. Sequencing was performed on peripheral blood, taken after neoadjuvant nivolumab, alone or with ipilimumab, at or shortly before surgery. Receptors were obtained from an adult with non-small cell lung cancer.

CDR3 in DNA: TGCAGCGTTGAGGGGGGATCCGGCGAGCAGTACTTC. This gives the protein CSVEGGSGEQYF. The rearrangement joins TRBV29-1 to TRBJ2-7; TRBD2 is a possible D gene (6 bases). Per the germline V gene, CDR1 is SQVTM and CDR2 is ANQGSEA. Trimming stripped 3 bases from V and 6 bases from J, with 12 bases between. The CDR3 covers 12 residues.

V usage is TRBV6-5 and J usage is TRBJ1-1; D uncertain. The V end was cut by 2 bases, the J end by 4 bases, with 17 bases between. This CDR3 is 16 amino acids long. Germline loops: CDR1 MNHEY, CDR2 SVGAGI. CDR3 in DNA: TGTGCCAGCAGTTACCTTCCAGGAGGGCTTATCACTGAAGCTTTCTTT. This codes for CASSYLPGGLITEAFF.

This chain joins TRBV7-7 and TRBJ1-5; D call uncertain. The V and J ends lost 5 bases and 3 bases respectively, with 8 bases between them. This CDR3 comprises 13 residues. The germline CDR1 and CDR2 sequences are SSHAT and FNYEAQ (reference sequence). CDR3 residues: CASSTDLNQPQHF. The CDR3 DNA follows: TGTGCCAGCAGCACGGACCTCAATCAGCCCCAGCATTTT.

The chain carries TRBV5-6 and TRBJ2-3; TRBD2 aligns across 7 bases. Trimming removed 2 bases from V and 3 bases from J; junction bases left unmatched: 6. Germline V lookup: CDR1 SGHDT, CDR2 YYEEEE. The CDR3 length is 15 residues. DNA for the CDR3: TGTGCCAGCAGCTTTACGCCGCGGGGGACAGATACGCAGTATTTT. It specifies CASSFTPRGTDTQYF. Full variable domain (remainder filled in from reference TRBV5-6 and TRBJ2-3): DAGVTQSPTHLIKTRGQQVTLRCSPKSGHDTVSWYQQALGQGPQFIFQYYEEEERQRGNFPDRFSGHQFPNYSSELNVNALLLGDSALYLCASSFTPRGTDTQYFGPGTRLTVL.

The table lists this clone with a count of one. V is TRBV7-2 and J is TRBJ2-2; 8 nucleotides agree with TRBD1. The V gene end was trimmed by 5 bases and the J gene end by 5 bases; junction bases not matched to a gene: 4. The CDR3 contains 14 residues. CDR1 is SGHTA, CDR2 FQGNSA, per germline. CDR3 loop: CASSPGTGTGELFF. The CDR3 DNA is TGTGCCAGCAGCCCCGGGACAGGAACCGGGGAGCTGTTTTTT.

This sequence joins TRBV10-2 and TRBJ1-1; no clear D. Between the trimmed V and J ends, which lost 8 bases and 4 bases, there was a span of 14 bases. This CDR3 spans 13 amino acids. CDR1 is WSHSY, CDR2 SAAADI, per germline. CDR3 bases: TGCGCCAGCTACGGGAGGGTGGGCACTGAAGCTTTCTTT. The encoded protein is CASYGRVGTEAFF.

The chain recombines TRBV27 with TRBJ1-1; 8 bases are shared with TRBD1. Germline-derived CDR1 and CDR2 are MNHEY and SMNVEV (reference sequence). The CDR3 totals 15 residues. V lost 2 bases to trimming and J lost 1 base; unmatched junction nucleotides: 3. CDR3 region: CASSLRGTGNTEAFF. The CDR3 DNA sequence: TGTGCCAGCAGTTTAAGGGGGACAGGGAACACTGAAGCTTTCTTT.

V gene TRBV9 combines with J gene TRBJ1-3, with D hard to call. V shed 6 bases and J shed 4 bases, with 14 bases lying between them. This CDR3 region has 14 residues. Per germline, CDR1 SGDLS and CDR2 YYNGEE. The CDR3 loop is CASKEESAGNTIYF. The CDR3 DNA is TGTGCCAGCAAAGAAGAAAGCGCAGGAAACACCATATATTTT.

J is TRBJ2-1 and V is TRBV19; 7 nucleotides line up with TRBD2. The ends lost 0 bases at V and 3 bases at J; junction bases unmatched: 5. Germline V CDR1 and CDR2: LNHDA, SQIVND (reference sequence). The CDR3 runs 16 residues. The DNA of the CDR3 is TGTGCCAGTAGTATAGAGGGAGGGTCAAACTACAATGAGCAGTTCTTC. It is translated as CASSIEGGSNYNEQFF.

This clone was seen once. V is TRBV6-5 and J is TRBJ2-1; TRBD2 is a possible D gene (6 bases). CDR3 length equals 15 residues. CDR1 MNHEY and CDR2 SVGAGI come from the germline V gene. Trimming pared 6 bases from V and 0 bases from J, leaving 12 bases between. This chain's CDR3 is CASRPPGASYNEQFF. The CDR3 nucleotides are TGTGCCAGCAGACCCCCGGGAGCCTCCTACAATGAGCAGTTCTTC.

This clone was seen only once. V usage is TRBV11-2 and J usage is TRBJ1-2, with D perhaps TRBD1 (5 bases). Trimming shortened V by 5 bases and J by 8 bases, and 12 bases separated the two germline ends. Germline CDR1 is SGHAT and CDR2 is FQNNGV. CDR3 size: 12 residues. The DNA of the CDR3 is TGTGCCAGCAGCCCTACAGGAGAAGGCTACACCTTC. This encodes CASSPTGEGYTF.

The chain uses TRBV7-2 and TRBJ2-1; 8 bases are shared with TRBD1. CDR3 size: 16 residues. CDR1 is SGHTA and CDR2 is FQGNSA in the germline V gene. V trimming: 6 bases; J trimming: 9 bases; junction bases outside the gene matches: 16. The DNA for the CDR3 is TGTGCCAGCAGTTCCGCCGCAGGGGGCCGGAAGGGTGAGCAGTTCTTC. Translating gives CASSSAAGGRKGEQFF.

This chain links TRBV5-4 with TRBJ2-1; the D gene could be TRBD1 or TRBD2 (7 bases each). Germline V gene sequence: CDR1 SGHNT, CDR2 YYREEE (reference sequence). Trimming shortened V by 4 bases and J by 10 bases, and 15 bases separated the two germline ends. This CDR3 is built from 13 residues. In DNA, the CDR3 is TGTGCCAGCAGCCTGCAGGGGGGGGACGAGCAGTTCTTC. Its translation is CASSLQGGDEQFF.

This clone has a single count. This chain links TRBV27 with TRBJ2-7, with 9 positions matching TRBD2. Per germline, CDR1 MNHEY and CDR2 SMNVEV (reference sequence). The V gene end was trimmed by 7 bases and the J gene end by 2 bases; junction bases not matched to a gene: 24. The CDR3 is 20 amino acids. CDR3 nucleotides: TGTGCCAGCATTGGCAGCGACCCGCACACTAGCGGGCGAGACGCCTACGAGCAGTACTTC. Protein: CASIGSDPHTSGRDAYEQYF.

The chain combines TRBV19 with TRBJ1-2, with a weak D call TRBD1 (6 bases). This CDR3 is 15 amino acids long. CDR1 and CDR2 (germline): LNHDA, SQIVND (reference sequence). Deletions cut 5 bases from V and 6 bases from J, with 19 bases between. DNA for the CDR3: TGTGCCAGTAGTCAGGACAGAGAGCATCGGAATGGCTACACCTTC. Translation gives CASSQDREHRNGYTF.